Only a few counts were recorded for the clone carrying this T cell receptor (beta chain). Antigen: not known. The sample originates from a study of T cells in Graves' hyperthyroidism and ophthalmopathy. General study points: Ophthalmopathy was model-predicted a median around seven months pre-onset.

Germline CDR1 and CDR2: MGHRA and YSYEKL. V gave up 3 bases and J gave up 0 bases, with 10 bases separating them. The CDR3 length is 15 residues. Hyperthyroidism had been newly diagnosed in patients aged 18 to 65, and its duration was under 2 months. PBMCs were sourced from roughly 10 ml fresh peripheral blood. RNA transcripts yielded amplified TCR beta CDR3 regions. Carried out on the TCR CDR3, a first-round RT-PCR used the HTBI primer set. One entry per CDR3 protein results from TCRdb running MiXCR on the multiplex PCR reads. The sample lists fewer than 600,000 distinct CDR3 sequences, 12% to 15% seen once, with approximately 15% in the top ten.

This TCR derives from a woman between 35 and 50 years old with Graves' hyperthyroidism. The chain employs TRBV4-1 and TRBJ2-3; possible D gene TRBD2, 5 bases. The sequencing sample was made of blood. The DNA of the CDR3 is TGCGCCAGCAGCCAGGGAGCTGATAGCACAGATACGCAGTATTTT. It yields the protein CASSQGADSTDTQYF.